This entry lists 3 T cell receptor beta chains sequenced from one sample in a study of T cells after yellow fever vaccination. One entry per CDR3 protein results from TCRdb running MiXCR on the 5' RACE reads. The table shows around 310,000 distinct CDR3 sequences, with 7.5% to 9% occurring only once. The sample was PBMCs, taken on the day of the first yellow fever vaccination. Receptors were obtained from a man between 18 and 29 years old who received the YFV17D yellow fever vaccine.

The rearrangement uses TRBV20-1 and TRBJ1-1; D call uncertain. The CDR3 extends over 15 amino acids. V was shortened by 0 bases and J by 0 bases, with 11 bases between the two germline ends. Germline assignment: CDR1 DFQATT and CDR2 SNEGSKA (reference sequence). The DNA for the CDR3 is TGCAGTGCTAGAGAGGGCCCCGAAATGAACACTGAAGCTTTCTTT. It encodes CSAREGPEMNTEAFF.

This sequence joins TRBV27 and TRBJ2-2; no firm D call. V lost 6 bases, J lost 3 bases, and 5 bases lay in between. This CDR3 contains 12 residues. Germline CDR1 and CDR2: MNHEY and SMNVEV (reference sequence). Here the CDR3 DNA reads TGTGCCAGCAGGCAATACACCGGGGAGCTGTTTTTT. The encoded protein is CASRQYTGELFF.

The chain is built from TRBV29-1 and TRBJ2-7; D uncertain. The V and J ends lost 4 bases and 3 bases respectively, with 16 bases between them. The CDR3 covers 14 residues. Germline-derived CDR1 and CDR2 are SQVTM and ANQGSEA. CDR3 DNA: TGCAGCGTTGTGACTTATGGTGGGGTCTACGAGCAGTACTTC. Translating gives CSVVTYGGVYEQYF.